This entry concerns a single T cell receptor (beta chain). Antigen: not known. This record belongs to a study of cytomegalovirus exposure and HLA in healthy donors. At the level of the study: Tens of millions of unique TCRs from HLA-typed donors made up an early data release.

Overall study findings and caveats: One cluster of highly shared sequence variants probably arose as a sequencing artifact. A prior analysis recorded that most TCR beta V segments were productive about 87% or about 30% of the time.

Amplification used 60 Vbeta primers and 13 Jbeta primers. Some clones are missing from TCRdb's copy, which holds only in-frame ones; the method was immunoSEQ multiplex PCR. The sample has about 72,000 clones. Each donor was healthy, and each was a bone marrow donor. The CDR3 has 15 amino acids. V lost 6 bases and J lost 7; bases outside the gene matches: 14. The germline gives CDR1 MDHEN, CDR2 SYDVKM. The receptor's source is a woman in her thirties or forties in good health and CMV-seropositive. The gene calls are TRBV28 and TRBJ1-2; 7 positions agree with TRBD1. Sequences were obtained from PBMCs. The CDR3 region has the DNA TGTGCCAGCAGGGACTCGACAGGGATTAAGGCTGGCTACACCTTC. It specifies CASRDSTGIKAGYTF.